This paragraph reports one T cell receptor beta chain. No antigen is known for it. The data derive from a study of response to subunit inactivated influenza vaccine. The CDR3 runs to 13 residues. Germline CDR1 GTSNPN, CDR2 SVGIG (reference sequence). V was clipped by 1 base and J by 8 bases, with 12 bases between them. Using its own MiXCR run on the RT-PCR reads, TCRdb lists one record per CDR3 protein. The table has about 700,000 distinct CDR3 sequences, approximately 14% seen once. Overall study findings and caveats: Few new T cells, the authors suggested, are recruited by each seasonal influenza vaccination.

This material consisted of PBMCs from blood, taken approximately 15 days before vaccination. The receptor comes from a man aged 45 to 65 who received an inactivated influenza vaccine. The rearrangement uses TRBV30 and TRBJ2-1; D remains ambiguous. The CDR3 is CAWSAYVTDEQFF. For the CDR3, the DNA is TGTGCCTGGAGTGCCTATGTTACGGATGAGCAGTTCTTC.